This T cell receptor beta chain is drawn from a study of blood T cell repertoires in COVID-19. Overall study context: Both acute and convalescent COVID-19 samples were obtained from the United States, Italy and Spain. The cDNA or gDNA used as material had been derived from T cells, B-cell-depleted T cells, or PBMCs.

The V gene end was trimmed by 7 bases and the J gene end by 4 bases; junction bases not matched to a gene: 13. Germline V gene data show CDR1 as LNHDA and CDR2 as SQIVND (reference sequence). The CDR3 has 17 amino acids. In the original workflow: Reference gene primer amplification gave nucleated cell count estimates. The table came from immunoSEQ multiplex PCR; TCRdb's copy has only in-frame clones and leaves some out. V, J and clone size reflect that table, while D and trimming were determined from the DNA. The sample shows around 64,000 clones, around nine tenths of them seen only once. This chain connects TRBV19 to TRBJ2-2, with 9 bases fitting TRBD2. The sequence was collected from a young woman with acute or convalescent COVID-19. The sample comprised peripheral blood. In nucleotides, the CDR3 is TGTGCCAGTACTCCTTTTGGAGCGGGGGGCGCCACCGGGGAGCTGTTTTTT. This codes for CASTPFGAGGATGELFF.